One and the same sample provided the 23 T cell receptor beta chains below, sequenced in a study of spatial heterogeneity in lung cancer. Study-wide results and caveats: In tumors, expanded intratumoral alpha and beta TCR counts tracked mutation counts.

TCRdb re-called the 5' RACE reads with MiXCR, one entry per CDR3 protein. The data hold 25,000 to 30,000 distinct CDR3 sequences, with 7% to 7.5% observed a single time. These receptors lack a known antigen. Described time point: sample taken at primary tumor resection. The specimen was lung tumor tissue, collected at surgery. Source of these receptors: a male donor with early-stage non-small cell lung cancer.

This clonotype was seen at least ten times. The rearrangement links TRBV5-5 to TRBJ1-1; D unclear. With 4 bases removed from V and 0 bases from J, the gap between germline ends came to 10 bases. The germline V gene encodes CDR1 SGHKS and CDR2 YYEKEE (reference sequence). The CDR3 contains 14 residues. The CDR3 DNA sequence: TGTGCCAGCAGCGGCAGACCCATGAACACTGAAGCTTTCTTT. Translation gives CASSGRPMNTEAFF. The full variable domain, its missing parts supplied by reference TRBV5-5 and TRBJ1-1, is DAGVTQSPTHLIKTRGQQVTLRCSPISGHKSVSWYQQVLGQGPQFIFQYYEKEERGRGNFPDRFSARQFPNYSSELNVNALLLGDSALYLCASSGRPMNTEAFFGQGTRLTVV.

There are a few counts of this clonotype. This chain uses TRBV27 with TRBJ1-6; the match to TRBD1 covers 7 bases. This CDR3 region has 14 residues. Germline V gene sequence: CDR1 MNHEY, CDR2 SMNVEV (reference sequence). The trim removed 3 bases at V and 6 bases at J, leaving 2 bases unmatched. Written as DNA, the CDR3 is TGTGCCAGCAGTTTCCGGGACAGTAATTCACCCCTCCACTTT. It encodes CASSFRDSNSPLHF.

This clonotype was recorded at least ten times. The chain joins TRBV6-2 or TRBV6-3 to TRBJ1-2; no clear D gene. The CDR3 contains 15 residues. Trimming left V 0 bases short and J 2 bases short, with 10 bases between. Germline-derived CDR1 and CDR2 are MNHEY and SVGEGT. The CDR3: CASSYSGSLNYGYTF. The CDR3, as DNA: TGTGCCAGCAGTTACTCCGGCAGCCTCAACTATGGCTACACCTTC.

This chain links TRBV5-6 with TRBJ2-7; D ambiguous. This CDR3 is built from 15 residues. CDR1 and CDR2 (germline): SGHDT, YYEEEE. Between the trimmed V and J ends, which lost 1 base and 3 bases, there was a span of 14 bases. For the CDR3, the DNA is TGTGCCAGCAGCTTGTCTCTCGGCAGAGTCTACGAGCAGTACTTC. Translating gives CASSLSLGRVYEQYF. Using reference TRBV5-6 and TRBJ2-7 for the parts outside the CDR3, the full variable domain is DAGVTQSPTHLIKTRGQQVTLRCSPKSGHDTVSWYQQALGQGPQFIFQYYEEEERQRGNFPDRFSGHQFPNYSSELNVNALLLGDSALYLCASSLSLGRVYEQYFGPGTRLTVT.

In this sample, this clonotype turned up a few times. V and J are TRBV3-1 and TRBJ2-3, with TRBD2 matching over 13 bases. Per the germline V gene, CDR1 is LGHDT and CDR2 is YNNKEL (reference sequence). The CDR3 covers 16 residues. V lost 4 bases to trimming and J lost 8 bases; unmatched junction nucleotides: 9. The CDR3 protein is CASSLSPRLAGGTQYF. The CDR3 region has the DNA TGTGCCAGCAGCCTATCCCCGCGACTAGCGGGGGGTACGCAGTATTTT.

This clonotype has at least ten counts. The J gene is TRBJ2-4, the V gene TRBV3-1; no definite D call. Trimming took 7 bases from V and 0 from J, leaving 7 bases between them. This CDR3 comprises 13 residues. Germline-derived CDR1 and CDR2 are LGHDT and YNNKEL (reference sequence). The CDR3 DNA sequence: TGTGCCAGCACTCCTAAAGCCAAAAACATTCAGTACTTC. It encodes CASTPKAKNIQYF.

The rearrangement links TRBV20-1 to TRBJ2-3, with 10 bases lining up with TRBD2. The J segment lost 0 bases and the V segment lost 6 bases, leaving 18 bases of the junction unmatched. Germline CDR1 reads DFQATT; CDR2 reads SNEGSKA (reference sequence). There are 19 residues in the CDR3. The CDR3 protein is CSALPMRTSGAGSTDTQYF. The CDR3 nucleotides are TGCAGTGCCCTGCCGATGAGGACTAGCGGAGCAGGCAGCACAGATACGCAGTATTTT.

This clonotype was counted only a few times. The rearrangement uses TRBV7-2 and TRBJ2-1; D uncertain. The CDR3 consists of 12 residues. Trimming pared 4 bases from V and 4 bases from J, leaving 5 bases between. Looked up from germline, CDR1 is SGHTA and CDR2 is FQGNSA. CDR3 loop: CASSSTYNEQFF. In DNA, the CDR3 is TGTGCCAGCAGCTCCACATACAATGAGCAGTTCTTC. Supplemented by reference TRBV7-2 and TRBJ2-1, the full variable domain reads GAGVSQSPSNKVTEKGKDVELRCDPISGHTALYWYRQSLGQGLEFLIYFQGNSAPDKSGLPSDRFSAERTGGSVSTLTIQRTQQEDSAVYLCASSSTYNEQFFGPGTRLTVL.

In this sample, this clonotype turned up many times. J is TRBJ1-1 and V is TRBV4-3; no definite D call. V was trimmed by 1 base and J by 0 bases, leaving 15 bases between them. Germline V CDR1 and CDR2: LGHNA, YSLEER. The CDR3 is 17 residues long. Written as DNA, the CDR3 is TGCGCCAGCAGCCAAGTAACAAGCTTGGGCATGAACACTGAAGCTTTCTTT. Translation gives CASSQVTSLGMNTEAFF.

By share, this clonotype counts as medium-sized. The chain couples TRBV18 to TRBJ2-3; no clear D gene. V was cut by 3 bases and J by 0 bases, with 10 bases left in between. The CDR3 consists of 15 residues. CDR1 and CDR2 (germline): KGHSH, LQKENI. Written as DNA, the CDR3 is TGTGCCAGCTCACCCCGCCAAGCAAGCACAGATACGCAGTATTTT. It encodes CASSPRQASTDTQYF.

Ten or more counts support this clonotype. J is TRBJ2-3 and V is TRBV15; no reliable D call. Trimming left V 3 bases short and J 3 bases short, with 16 bases between. Per germline, CDR1 LNHNV and CDR2 YYDKDF (reference sequence). CDR3 size: 16 residues. CDR3 region: CATSSLRYPETDTQYF. CDR3 DNA sequence: TGTGCCACCAGCAGTCTAAGGTACCCCGAGACAGATACGCAGTATTTT.

In its sample, this clonotype ranks as medium-sized. The chain couples TRBV7-2 to TRBJ1-1, with 9 nucleotides matching TRBD1. The CDR3 is 14 amino acids. CDR1 SGHTA and CDR2 FQGNSA come from the germline V gene. V lost 5 bases and J lost 4; bases outside the gene matches: 5. For the CDR3, the DNA is TGTGCCAGCAGCCGCAACAGGGGGCCCACTGAAGCTTTCTTT. This gives the protein CASSRNRGPTEAFF.

This clonotype has a handful of counts. The chain employs TRBV6-5 and TRBJ1-5, with unresolved D. Germline V CDR1 and CDR2: MNHEY, SVGAGI. The CDR3 contains 13 residues. Trimming cost V 4 bases and J 3 bases, with 7 bases left between them. CDR3 sequence: CASSSDHNQPQHF. The CDR3, as DNA: TGTGCCAGCAGTTCGGACCACAATCAGCCCCAGCATTTT.

J is TRBJ2-1 and V is TRBV4-1; D uncertain. CDR1 is MGHRA and CDR2 is YSYEKL in the germline V gene. The V end was cut by 2 bases, the J end by 5 bases, with 16 bases between. The CDR3 sequence is 16 residues long. The CDR3, as DNA: TGCGCCAGCAGCCAATCCCCGACCATAGAACACAATGAGCAGTTCTTC. It translates to CASSQSPTIEHNEQFF.

This clonotype was counted ten times or more. V is TRBV6-6 and J is TRBJ2-3, with 9 bases that match TRBD2. The V segment lost 6 bases and the J segment 3 bases; nucleotides outside the gene matches: 7. The germline V gene encodes CDR1 MNHNY and CDR2 SVGAGI (reference sequence). The CDR3 contains 15 residues. The CDR3 DNA is TGTGCCAGCAGGGTAGCGGGGGTAAGGACAGATACGCAGTATTTT. The encoded protein is CASRVAGVRTDTQYF.

There are many counts of this clonotype. The genes are TRBV12-3 or TRBV12-4 and TRBJ2-6; weak D call: TRBD2 (6 bases). Trimming took 4 bases from V and 2 from J, leaving 6 bases between them. CDR3 length equals 14 residues. This CDR3 reads CASSWGAGANVLTF. The CDR3 DNA follows: TGTGCCAGCAGTTGGGGGGCTGGGGCCAACGTCCTGACTTTC.

This clonotype appeared many times. The V gene is TRBV28, the J gene TRBJ2-7; D is undetermined. This CDR3 is 11 amino acids long. Germline CDR1 is MDHEN and CDR2 is SYDVKM. V was cut by 9 bases and J by 9 bases, with 15 bases left in between. The CDR3 sequence is CASFSLGRQYF. The CDR3 nucleotides read TGTGCCAGTTTTAGTTTAGGGCGGCAGTACTTC.

Regarding this clonotype: This may stem from a read error, because a much larger clone lies one nucleotide away. The V and J genes are TRBV3-1 and TRBJ2-1, with 9 nucleotides matching TRBD1. Germline CDR1 and CDR2: LGHDT and YNNKEL (reference sequence). The CDR3 has 13 amino acids. For the CDR3, the DNA is TGTGTCAGCAGCCAACTAGGACAGGGGCAACAGTTCTTC. This encodes CVSSQLGQGQQFF.

This clonotype showed up many times. This chain uses TRBV27 with TRBJ1-4; D might be TRBD1 (6 bases). CDR3 size: 15 residues. Trimming cost V 8 bases and J 5 bases, with 18 bases left between them. Germline assignment: CDR1 MNHEY and CDR2 SMNVEV (reference sequence). The CDR3 sequence is CASRPPGGGNEKLFF. CDR3 coding DNA: TGTGCCAGCCGACCCCCGGGCGGGGGCAATGAAAAACTGTTTTTT. The whole variable domain, filled in from reference TRBV27 and TRBJ1-4, reads EAQVTQNPRYLITVTGKKLTVTCSQNMNHEYMSWYRQDPGLGLRQIYYSMNVEVTDKGDVPEGYKVSRKEKRNFPLILESPSPNQTSLYFCASRPPGGGNEKLFFGSGTQLSVL.

This clonotype was seen repeatedly, ten times or more. The V call is TRBV20-1, the J call TRBJ2-5; D is perhaps TRBD2 (6 bases). Germline V gene lookup returns CDR1 DFQATT and CDR2 SNEGSKA (reference sequence). The CDR3 runs to 15 residues. Trimming shortened V by 2 bases and J by 5 bases, and 18 bases separated the two germline ends. CDR3 in amino acids: CSARRGSDSGETQYF. The CDR3 DNA reads as TGCAGTGCTAGACGTGGGTCCGACAGCGGGGAGACCCAGTACTTC.

The chain carries TRBV11-2 and TRBJ2-5; 8 nucleotides line up with TRBD2. The CDR3 has 14 residues. Germline CDR1 and CDR2: SGHAT and FQNNGV. Trimming took 3 bases from V and 5 from J; bases not matched to a gene: 5. The CDR3 loop is CASSFRTSSETQYF. The DNA of the CDR3 is TGTGCCAGCAGCTTCAGGACTAGCTCGGAGACCCAGTACTTC.

This clonotype is medium-sized (0.01 to 0.1%) by share. This rearrangement joins TRBV4-2 to TRBJ1-1; TRBD1 matches at 7 bases. From germline, CDR1 is LGHNA and CDR2 YNFKEQ. V lost 2 bases, J lost 1 base, and 4 bases stayed unmatched. This CDR3 has 15 residues. The CDR3 coding sequence is TGTGCCAGCAGCCAACCGCGACAGGGGAACACTGAAGCTTTCTTT. It yields the protein CASSQPRQGNTEAFF.

The sample holds a few counts of this clonotype. V usage is TRBV11-3 and J usage is TRBJ2-3; 12 nucleotides align to TRBD1. The CDR3 length is 17 residues. CDR1 and CDR2 (germline): SGHNT, YENEEA. J lost 4 bases, V lost 5 bases, and 10 bases had no gene match. This CDR3 is CASSHSSGQGASDTQYF. CDR3 DNA: TGTGCCAGCAGCCATTCTTCGGGACAGGGGGCCTCAGATACGCAGTATTTT.